This T cell receptor beta chain is drawn from a study of cytomegalovirus exposure and HLA in healthy donors. It was with 60 Vbeta and 13 Jbeta primers that the PCR ran. Assay: immunoSEQ multiplex PCR; the TCRdb copy retains only in-frame clones and omits some. Among about 140,000 clones listed, 70% to 90% were seen once. This clone showed up just once. Its target is unknown. Donors likely had unrecorded immune exposures despite being nominally healthy when sampled. Findings and limits, study-wide: Highest at DRB1 and lowest at HLA-C, TCR association rates differed among HLA loci in a later analysis. The later analysis indicated that the majority of CMV-associated TCR beta chains appeared HLA-restricted.

The material sequenced was PBMCs. This sequence originates from a man aged 45-60 years in good health and CMV-seronegative.

CDR3 nucleotide sequence: TGTGCCAGCAGCTTAACCAGCTCCTACGAGCAGTACTTC. This encodes CASSLTSSYEQYF. This rearrangement joins TRBV7-2 to TRBJ2-7; no clear D. CDR1 SGHTA and CDR2 FQGNSA come from the germline V gene. Between the trimmed V and J ends, which lost 2 bases and 0 bases, there was a span of 5 bases. CDR3 length equals 13 residues.